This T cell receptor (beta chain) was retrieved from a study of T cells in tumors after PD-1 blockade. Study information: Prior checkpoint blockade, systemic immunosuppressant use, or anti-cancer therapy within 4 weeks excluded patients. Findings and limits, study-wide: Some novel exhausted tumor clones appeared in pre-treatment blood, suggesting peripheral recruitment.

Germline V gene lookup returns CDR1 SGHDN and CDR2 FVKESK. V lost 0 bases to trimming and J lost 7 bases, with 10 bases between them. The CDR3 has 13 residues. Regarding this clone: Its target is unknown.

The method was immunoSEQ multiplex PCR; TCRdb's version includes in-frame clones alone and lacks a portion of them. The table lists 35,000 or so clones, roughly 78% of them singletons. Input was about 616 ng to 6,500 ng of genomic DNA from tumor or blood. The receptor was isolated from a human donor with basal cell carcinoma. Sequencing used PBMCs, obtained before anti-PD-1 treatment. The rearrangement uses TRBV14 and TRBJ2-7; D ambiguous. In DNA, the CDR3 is TGTGCCAGCAGCCAAGATGAACGGCGGGAGCAGTACTTC. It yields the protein CASSQDERREQYF.